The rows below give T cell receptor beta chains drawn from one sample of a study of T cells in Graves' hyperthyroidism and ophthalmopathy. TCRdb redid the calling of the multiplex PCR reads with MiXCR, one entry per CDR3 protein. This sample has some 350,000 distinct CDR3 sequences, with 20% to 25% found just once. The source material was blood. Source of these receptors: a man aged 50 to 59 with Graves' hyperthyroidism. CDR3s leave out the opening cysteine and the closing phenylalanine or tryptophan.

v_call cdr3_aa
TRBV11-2 ASSLAGTSAGELF
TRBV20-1 SARPFTGSTDTQY
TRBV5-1 ASSPGRTSGRMQETQY
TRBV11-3 ASSLDSSDTQY
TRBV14 ASSTNTGTFYEQY
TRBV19 ASSPGGAGLGNQPQH
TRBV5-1 ASSLELAGASTDTQY
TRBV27 ASNFQAGVETQY
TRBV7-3 ASSQDPGLASHEQY
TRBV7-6 ASSGKRENQETQY
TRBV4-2 ASSAREGNEKLF
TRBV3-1 ASSQRLGQGNYGYT
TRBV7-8 ASSLNFPTVDTQY
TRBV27 ASSPGTAANYGYT
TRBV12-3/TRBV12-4 ASTQLADIDTQY
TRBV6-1 ASSFETHEQY